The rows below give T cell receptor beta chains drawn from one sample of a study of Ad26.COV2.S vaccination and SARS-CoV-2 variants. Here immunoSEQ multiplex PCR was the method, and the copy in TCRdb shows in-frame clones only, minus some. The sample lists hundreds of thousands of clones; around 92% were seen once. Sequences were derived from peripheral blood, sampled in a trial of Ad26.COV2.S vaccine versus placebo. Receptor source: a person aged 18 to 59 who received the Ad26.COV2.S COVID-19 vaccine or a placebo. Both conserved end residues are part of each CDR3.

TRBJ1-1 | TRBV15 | CATSRDEARGDTEAFF
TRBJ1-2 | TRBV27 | CASSSANDRGLSGYTF
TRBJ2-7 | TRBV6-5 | CASSRDSFSSYEQYF
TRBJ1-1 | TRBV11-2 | CASSLDRRVRDTEAFF
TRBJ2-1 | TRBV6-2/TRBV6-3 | CASSFTRAYSGEQFF
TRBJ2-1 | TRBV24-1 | CATSDSGPFLSYNEQFF
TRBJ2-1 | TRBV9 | CASSVAGRGPEQFF
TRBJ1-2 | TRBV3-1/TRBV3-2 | CASSQVGISYGYTF
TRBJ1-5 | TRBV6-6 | CASSSRQGGNQPQHF
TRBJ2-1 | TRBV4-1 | CASSQLGASSYNEQFF
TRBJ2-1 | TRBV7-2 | CASSLDGRASYNEQFF
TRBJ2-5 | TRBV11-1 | CASSLNVEETQYF